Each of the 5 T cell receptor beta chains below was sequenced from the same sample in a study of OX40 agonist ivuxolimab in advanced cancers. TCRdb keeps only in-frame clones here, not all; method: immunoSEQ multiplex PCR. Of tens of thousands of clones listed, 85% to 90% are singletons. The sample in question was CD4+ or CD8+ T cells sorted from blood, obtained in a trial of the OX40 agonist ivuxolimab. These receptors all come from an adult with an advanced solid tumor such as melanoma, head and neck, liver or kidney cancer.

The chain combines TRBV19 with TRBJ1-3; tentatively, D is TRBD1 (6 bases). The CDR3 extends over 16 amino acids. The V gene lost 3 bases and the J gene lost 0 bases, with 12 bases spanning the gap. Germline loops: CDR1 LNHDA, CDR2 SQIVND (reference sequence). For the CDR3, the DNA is TGTGCCAGTAGTATGGACAGAAGGGCCTCTGGAAACACCATATATTTT. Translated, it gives CASSMDRRASGNTIYF.

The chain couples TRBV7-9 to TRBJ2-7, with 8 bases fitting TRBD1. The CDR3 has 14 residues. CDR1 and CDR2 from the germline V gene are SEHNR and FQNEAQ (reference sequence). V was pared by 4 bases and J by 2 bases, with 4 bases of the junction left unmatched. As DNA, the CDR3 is TGTGCCAGCAGCTCTCGGGACAGGACCTACGAGCAGTACTTC. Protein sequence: CASSSRDRTYEQYF. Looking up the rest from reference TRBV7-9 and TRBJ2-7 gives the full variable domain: DTGVSQNPRHKITKRGQNVTFRCDPISEHNRLYWYRQTLGQGPEFLTYFQNEAQLEKSRLLSDRFSAERPKGSFSTLEIQRTEQGDSAMYLCASSSRDRTYEQYFGPGTRLTVT.

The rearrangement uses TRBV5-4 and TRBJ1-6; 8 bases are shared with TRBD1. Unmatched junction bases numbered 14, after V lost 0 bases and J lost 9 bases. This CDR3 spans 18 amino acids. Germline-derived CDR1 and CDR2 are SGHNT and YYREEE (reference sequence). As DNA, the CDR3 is TGTGCCAGCAGCTTGGCCCGGACAGGGAGTGCGATCAGTTCACCCCTCCACTTT. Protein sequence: CASSLARTGSAISSPLHF.

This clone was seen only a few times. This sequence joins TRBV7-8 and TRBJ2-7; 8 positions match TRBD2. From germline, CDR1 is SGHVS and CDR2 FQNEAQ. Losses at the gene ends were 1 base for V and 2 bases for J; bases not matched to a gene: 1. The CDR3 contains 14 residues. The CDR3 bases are TGTGCCAGCAGCTTAGTTAGCGGGGCCTACGAGCAGTACTTC. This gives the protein CASSLVSGAYEQYF.

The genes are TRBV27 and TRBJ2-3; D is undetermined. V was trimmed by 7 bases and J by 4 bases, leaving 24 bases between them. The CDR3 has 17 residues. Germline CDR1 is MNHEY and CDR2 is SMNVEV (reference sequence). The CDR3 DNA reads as TGTGCCAGCACCCAACGCCCATGGAGCCTTTCACCAGATACGCAGTATTTT. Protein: CASTQRPWSLSPDTQYF.